These 19 T cell receptor beta chains were sequenced from one sample in a study of T cells in Graves' hyperthyroidism and ophthalmopathy. The TCR beta CDR3 regions underwent amplification using RNA transcripts as the source. TCR CDR3 underwent first-round RT-PCR with the HTBI primer set. Each CDR3 protein gets one entry after TCRdb re-called the multiplex PCR reads with MiXCR. The sample shows about 400,000 distinct CDR3 sequences, 15% to 17% of them seen only once. Sequencing input: blood. The receptor set was obtained from a young woman with Graves' hyperthyroidism.

This clonotype was counted ten times or more. This chain joins TRBV20-1 and TRBJ2-7, with a weak D call TRBD1 (5 bases). The CDR3 extends over 13 amino acids. Trimming left V 3 bases short and J 3 bases short, with 12 bases between. Looked up from germline, CDR1 is DFQATT and CDR2 is SNEGSKA (reference sequence). This CDR3 reads CSASYQGYYEQYF. The CDR3 DNA reads TGCAGTGCTAGTTACCAGGGATACTACGAGCAGTACTTC.

A few counts support this clonotype. The genes are TRBV5-1 and TRBJ2-7, with TRBD2 identical over 12 bases. CDR1 and CDR2 from the germline V gene are SGHRS and YFSETQ. CDR3 length: 17 amino acids. V lost 0 bases and J lost 1; bases outside the gene matches: 5. CDR3 nucleotides: TGCGCCAGCAGCTTGGTCAGGACTAGCGGGGCTTCCTACGAGCAGTACTTC. It encodes CASSLVRTSGASYEQYF. The complete variable domain, with remaining parts taken from reference TRBV5-1 and TRBJ2-7, reads KAGVTQTPRYLIKTRGQQVTLSCSPISGHRSVSWYQQTPGQGLQFLFEYFSETQRNKGNFPGRFSGRQFSNSRSEMNVSTLELGDSALYLCASSLVRTSGASYEQYFGPGTRLTVT.

This clonotype was observed a handful of times. This chain connects TRBV7-2 to TRBJ2-2; D gene uncertain. This CDR3 has 13 amino acids. Germline V CDR1 and CDR2: SGHTA, FQGNSA. The ends were cut back, 0 bases at V and 9 bases at J, with 8 bases in the middle. The CDR3 loop reads CASSLAHARELFF. CDR3 nucleotide sequence: TGTGCCAGCAGCTTAGCCCACGCCCGGGAGCTGTTTTTT.

This clonotype was counted ten times or more. This chain connects TRBV7-6 to TRBJ2-3, with D tentatively TRBD2 (5 bases). CDR3 length: 16 amino acids. The germline V gene has CDR1 SGHVS and CDR2 FNYEAQ. The V gene lost 5 bases and the J gene lost 0 bases, with 15 bases spanning the gap. The DNA of the CDR3 is TGTGCCAGCAGCGCGCCCCTCGGGATAAGCACAGATACGCAGTATTTT. This codes for CASSAPLGISTDTQYF.

This clonotype was seen more than once but under ten times. The chain links TRBV13 to TRBJ2-7; TRBD2 matches at 11 bases. The CDR3 runs to 16 residues. V gave up 5 bases and J gave up 7 bases; unmatched junction bases: 13. CDR1 is PRHDT, CDR2 FYEKMQ, per germline (reference sequence). The DNA for the CDR3 is TGTGCCAGCAGCCCGAGTAGCGGGGGGGCAATTCGGGAGCAGTACTTC. Translating it yields CASSPSSGGAIREQYF.

This clonotype was recorded at least ten times. The genes are TRBV20-1 and TRBJ2-1; the D call may be TRBD1 or TRBD2 (5 bases each). Per germline, CDR1 DFQATT and CDR2 SNEGSKA (reference sequence). The ends were cut back, 3 bases at V and 3 bases at J, with 18 bases in the middle. CDR3 length: 16 residues. In DNA form, the CDR3 reads TGCAGTGCTAGTCCCCAGAACCGGGGCCGCTACAATGAGCAGTTCTTC. Encoded protein: CSASPQNRGRYNEQFF.

The table lists this clonotype with a few counts. V usage is TRBV20-1 and J usage is TRBJ1-4; D is uncertain. V was cut by 3 bases and J by 5 bases, with 7 bases left in between. The CDR3 is 12 amino acids. Per germline, CDR1 DFQATT and CDR2 SNEGSKA (reference sequence). CDR3 amino acids: CSASKGNEKLFF. The CDR3 DNA follows: TGCAGTGCTAGTAAGGGAAATGAAAAACTGTTTTTT.

This clonotype was recorded only once. The rearrangement joins TRBV11-2 to TRBJ2-3; D not certain. Trimming removed 1 base from V and 0 bases from J, with 11 bases in between. This CDR3 comprises 16 residues. CDR1 SGHAT and CDR2 FQNNGV come from the germline V gene. The CDR3 nucleotides read TGTGCCAGCAGCTTAGGGCACGGGCAAAGCACAGATACGCAGTATTTT. It translates to CASSLGHGQSTDTQYF.

Ten or more counts support this clonotype. The chain has TRBV24-1 and TRBJ2-1; D call uncertain. V was pared by 2 bases and J by 0 bases, with 13 bases between. The CDR3 is 17 residues long. Germline V CDR1 and CDR2: KGHDR, SFDVKD. CDR3 nucleotides: TGTGCCACCAGTGATTCAGGCCAGCTGAGCTCCTACAATGAGCAGTTCTTC. Its protein product is CATSDSGQLSSYNEQFF.

This clonotype was counted only a few times. The gene calls are TRBV20-1 and TRBJ1-3; 11 bases are a match to TRBD1. CDR3 length: 15 amino acids. V shed 3 bases and J 3 bases; nucleotides not matched to a gene: 4. Per the germline V gene, CDR1 is DFQATT and CDR2 is SNEGSKA (reference sequence). For the CDR3, the DNA is TGCAGTGCTAGCGGGGGGACAGGGGGTGGAAACACCATATATTTT. Its translation is CSASGGTGGGNTIYF.

This clonotype was observed a handful of times. The CDR3 loop is CASSLGGVVYGYTF. CDR3 coding DNA: TGTGCCAGCAGTCTGGGGGGCGTCGTCTATGGCTACACCTTC. The chain is built from TRBV6-1 and TRBJ1-2, with D possibly matching TRBD1 (6 bases). CDR3 size: 14 residues. V lost 5 bases to trimming and J lost 4 bases, with 14 bases between them. In germline, CDR1 is MNHNS, CDR2 SASEGT.

There are many counts of this clonotype. The chain has TRBV11-1 and TRBJ2-3; 9 bases line up with TRBD1. The CDR3 has 16 amino acids. Losses at the gene ends were 4 bases for V and 3 bases for J; bases not matched to a gene: 8. The germline V gene encodes CDR1 SGHAT and CDR2 FQDESV (reference sequence). The CDR3: CASSSGGTGFTDTQYF. The CDR3 nucleotides are TGTGCCAGCAGCTCAGGGGGGACAGGGTTTACAGATACGCAGTATTTT.

Worth noting for this clonotype: A much larger clone lies a single base off, so this may be a read error. The chain employs TRBV2 and TRBJ2-5; TRBD2 agrees at 7 bases. The CDR3 loop spans 13 amino acids. From germline, CDR1 is SNHLY and CDR2 FYNNEI. DNA of the CDR3: TGTGCCAGCAGACCGGGGGGTCGAGAGGCCCAGTACTTC. This sequence encodes CASRPGGREAQYF.

In this sample, this clonotype turned up many times. The rearrangement links TRBV3-1 to TRBJ2-1; D may be TRBD1 (5 bases). Deletions cut 4 bases from V and 5 bases from J, with 12 bases between. CDR1 and CDR2 from the germline V gene are LGHDT and YNNKEL (reference sequence). This CDR3 contains 14 residues. The CDR3 spells CASSRILQDNEQFF. CDR3 nucleotides: TGTGCCAGCAGCCGGATTTTACAGGACAATGAGCAGTTCTTC.

This clonotype was seen many times. This chain links TRBV27 with TRBJ1-1, with D uncertain. Looked up from germline, CDR1 is MNHEY and CDR2 is SMNVEV (reference sequence). V was cut by 4 bases and J by 0 bases, with 9 bases left in between. This CDR3 comprises 14 residues. The CDR3 sequence: CASSSLQMNTEAFF. DNA of the CDR3: TGTGCCAGCAGTTCCCTACAGATGAACACTGAAGCTTTCTTT.

V and J are TRBV20-1 and TRBJ2-1, with TRBD2 identical over 14 bases. Germline V CDR1 and CDR2: DFQATT, SNEGSKA (reference sequence). This CDR3 has 18 amino acids. V trimming: 1 base; J trimming: 1 base; junction bases outside the gene matches: 6. This chain's CDR3 is CSARGTSGGLRSYNEQFF. The CDR3, as DNA: TGCAGTGCTAGAGGGACTAGCGGGGGGCTCCGATCCTACAATGAGCAGTTCTTC.

This clonotype was detected many times. CDR3 nucleotides: TGTGCCAGCAGCTTAGATGGGAGCTCCTACGAGCAGTACTTC. This translates into CASSLDGSSYEQYF. This sequence joins TRBV7-9 and TRBJ2-7; maybe TRBD2 (5 bases). The CDR3 extends over 14 amino acids. Trimming removed 1 base from V and 0 bases from J, with 7 bases in between. The germline CDR1 and CDR2 sequences are SEHNR and FQNEAQ (reference sequence).

The chain has TRBV3-1 and TRBJ1-2; D is ambiguous. This CDR3 comprises 16 residues. Germline V gene lookup returns CDR1 LGHDT and CDR2 YNNKEL (reference sequence). Trimming removed 0 bases from V and 6 bases from J, with 17 bases in between. CDR3 amino acids: CASSQDVRRTSHGYTF. Written as DNA, the CDR3 is TGTGCCAGCAGCCAAGACGTGCGGAGAACGAGTCATGGCTACACCTTC.

This clonotype occurred many times. V and J are TRBV28 and TRBJ1-2, with 10 bases lining up with TRBD1. The CDR3 runs to 16 residues. The germline V gene encodes CDR1 MDHEN and CDR2 SYDVKM. With V trimmed by 5 bases and J by 0 bases, 6 bases remained unmatched. In DNA form, the CDR3 reads TGTGCCAGCAGTCCGACAGGGGGCCCCGCTAACTATGGCTACACCTTC. It codes for CASSPTGGPANYGYTF.